The 21 T cell receptor beta chains in this list originate from one sample, sequenced in a study of blood T cell repertoires in COVID-19. TCRdb's table, derived via immunoSEQ multiplex PCR, lists solely in-frame clones and lacks some. The sample contains about 270,000 clones, approximately 92% of which appear only once. Input material: PBMCs or T cells enriched from blood (not recorded which). The receptors here all came from a woman younger than 35 who had recovered from COVID-19.

The chain joins TRBV5-1 to TRBJ1-6; tentative D call: TRBD1 (6 bases). Germline-derived CDR1 and CDR2 are SGHRS and YFSETQ. Trimming cost V 7 bases and J 0 bases, with 11 bases left between them. The CDR3 is 15 amino acids. The CDR3 DNA sequence: TGCGCCAGCCGGGAGGACAGCTCCTATAATTCACCCCTCCACTTT. It translates to CASREDSSYNSPLHF.

The chain joins TRBV2 to TRBJ1-6, with D tentatively TRBD1 (5 bases). Germline-derived CDR1 and CDR2 are SNHLY and FYNNEI. Trimming removed 1 base at V and 8 bases at J, with 12 bases between. The CDR3 runs to 15 residues. The CDR3 spells CASSEGGKGDSPLHF. The CDR3 region has the DNA TGTGCCAGCAGTGAAGGGGGCAAGGGCGATTCACCCCTCCACTTT.

This clone was picked up one time. The chain combines TRBV20-1 with TRBJ2-3, with TRBD2 matching 15 bases. Trimming at V came to 3 bases and at J to 2 bases, leaving 6 bases not matched to a gene. The CDR3 spans 17 residues. CDR1 and CDR2 (germline): DFQATT, SNEGSKA (reference sequence). The DNA of the CDR3 is TGCAGTGCTAGTTCGGGACTAGCGGGGGGCGTCACAGATACGCAGTATTTT. Translating it yields CSASSGLAGGVTDTQYF.

This clone was counted only a few times. The chain links TRBV19 to TRBJ1-5, with TRBD1 identical over 8 bases. V shed 6 bases and J 2 bases; nucleotides not matched to a gene: 9. This CDR3 has 16 amino acids. Per germline, CDR1 LNHDA and CDR2 SQIVND (reference sequence). Here the CDR3 DNA reads TGTGCCAGTAGCCTCCCCAGGGGACAGGGCAATCAGCCCCAGCATTTT. It yields the protein CASSLPRGQGNQPQHF.

The sample holds one count of this clone. V is TRBV7-9 and J is TRBJ1-2; D is possibly TRBD1 (6 bases). Germline V lookup: CDR1 SEHNR, CDR2 FQNEAQ (reference sequence). The CDR3 is 13 residues long. The V gene lost 5 bases and the J gene lost 2 bases, with 9 bases spanning the gap. This CDR3 reads CASSEDSNYGYTF. CDR3 nucleotides: TGTGCCAGCAGCGAGGACAGCAACTATGGCTACACCTTC.

This clone was observed a single time. This sequence joins TRBV5-1 and TRBJ2-2, with TRBD2 identical over 14 bases. The trim removed 4 bases at V and 2 bases at J, leaving 7 bases unmatched. The CDR3 spans 18 residues. The germline gives CDR1 SGHRS, CDR2 YFSETQ. DNA for the CDR3: TGCGCCAGCAGCCCCCGGACTAGCGGGGGGTCCAACACCGGGGAGCTGTTTTTT. Amino acids: CASSPRTSGGSNTGELFF.

This clone occurred once. The chain joins TRBV27 to TRBJ1-1, with D possibly TRBD1 on 5 matching bases. Deletions cut 4 bases from V and 4 bases from J, with 10 bases between. This CDR3 region has 13 residues. Germline CDR1 MNHEY, CDR2 SMNVEV (reference sequence). The DNA of the CDR3 is TGTGCCAGCAGTTGGGGACTATTCACTGAAGCTTTCTTT. Protein product: CASSWGLFTEAFF.

The rearrangement uses TRBV4-1 and TRBJ2-3, with a weak D call TRBD2 (6 bases). Deletions cut 4 bases from V and 1 base from J, with 30 bases between. The CDR3 loop spans 21 amino acids. Germline assignment: CDR1 MGHRA and CDR2 YSYEKL. CDR3: CASSLSQGLPFSSIGTDTQYF. CDR3 coding DNA: TGCGCCAGCAGCCTAAGCCAGGGACTCCCATTTAGTTCCATAGGCACAGATACGCAGTATTTT.

The genes are TRBV4-1 and TRBJ1-6; D unclear. The CDR3 runs to 15 residues. Germline V gene sequence: CDR1 MGHRA, CDR2 YSYEKL. V lost 5 bases and J 6 bases, leaving 14 bases between the germline ends. CDR3 loop: CASSSYLSGNSPLHF. For the CDR3, the DNA is TGCGCCAGCAGCTCGTATTTATCGGGTAATTCACCCCTCCACTTT.

V gene TRBV3-1 (or the pseudogene TRBV3-2) combines with J gene TRBJ1-1; tentatively, D is TRBD1 (5 bases). With 3 bases removed from V and 9 bases from J, the gap between germline ends came to 14 bases. CDR3 length equals 13 residues. CDR1 is LGHDT and CDR2 is YNNKEL in the germline V gene (reference sequence). The CDR3 protein is CASSHWQGEQAFF. Written as DNA, the CDR3 is TGTGCCAGCAGCCATTGGCAGGGTGAGCAAGCTTTCTTT.

The V call is TRBV11-2, the J call TRBJ1-1, with 7 bases aligning to TRBD1. Germline loops: CDR1 SGHAT, CDR2 FQNNGV. V was clipped by 5 bases and J by 0 bases; unmatched bases: 6. The CDR3 spans 15 residues. Here the CDR3 DNA reads TGTGCCAGCAGCGTAAAACAGGGGCTGAACACTGAAGCTTTCTTT. This encodes CASSVKQGLNTEAFF.

V gene TRBV27 combines with J gene TRBJ1-5, with 7 bases fitting TRBD1. Germline loops: CDR1 MNHEY, CDR2 SMNVEV (reference sequence). The CDR3 extends over 16 amino acids. V lost 5 bases, J lost 2 bases, and 9 bases stayed unmatched. CDR3: CASSTLTGEGNQPQHF. CDR3 in DNA: TGTGCCAGCAGTACCCTCACAGGGGAAGGCAATCAGCCCCAGCATTTT.

This clone was seen a single time. This chain uses TRBV18 with TRBJ1-2; 10 bases match TRBD1. V was clipped by 1 base and J by 5 bases; unmatched bases: 10. The CDR3 is 17 residues long. CDR1 is KGHSH and CDR2 is LQKENI in the germline V gene. This CDR3 is CASSPQYRMDRGYGYTF. The CDR3 DNA sequence: TGTGCCAGCTCACCACAATATAGGATGGACAGGGGGTATGGCTACACCTTC. Filled out from reference TRBV18 and TRBJ1-2, the complete variable domain reads NAGVMQNPRHLVRRRGQEARLRCSPMKGHSHVYWYRQLPEEGLKFMVYLQKENIIDESGMPKERFSAEFPKEGPSILRIQQVVRGDSAAYFCASSPQYRMDRGYGYTFGSGTRLTVV.

The chain combines TRBV5-8 with TRBJ2-1; TRBD1 aligns across 10 bases. Germline values: CDR1 SGHTS, CDR2 YDEGEE. The CDR3 runs 15 residues. J was trimmed by 6 bases and V by 0 bases; bases with no gene match: 3. The CDR3, as DNA: TGTGCCAGCAGCTTGGGACAGGGGGCTGGCAATGAGCAGTTCTTC. It yields the protein CASSLGQGAGNEQFF.

The genes are TRBV19 and TRBJ1-1; a weak D match, TRBD1 (6 bases). The germline gives CDR1 LNHDA, CDR2 SQIVND (reference sequence). The V gene lost 1 base and the J gene lost 4 bases, with 10 bases spanning the gap. The CDR3 totals 14 residues. CDR3 bases: TGTGCCAGTAGTATAGGCAGGGGAGCCACTGAAGCTTTCTTT. This translates into CASSIGRGATEAFF.

DNA of the CDR3: TGTGCCCTCGAGACTGGGGGCTACACCTTC. Amino acid sequence: CALETGGYTF. This chain uses TRBV30 with TRBJ1-2; no clear D gene. This CDR3 contains 10 residues. Germline V gene sequence: CDR1 GTSNPN, CDR2 SVGIG (reference sequence). Trimming pared 8 bases from V and 8 bases from J, leaving 12 bases between.

The chain combines TRBV5-1 with TRBJ2-5; 10 bases fit TRBD2. CDR1 SGHRS and CDR2 YFSETQ come from the germline V gene. After removal of 1 base from V and 6 bases from J, the junction contained 12 bases not matched to a gene. This CDR3 has 17 amino acids. CDR3 DNA: TGCGCCAGCAGCTTGCCCAGCGGGGGGGCCAGGGGAAAGACCCAGTACTTC. Amino acids: CASSLPSGGARGKTQYF.

The chain recombines TRBV7-8 with TRBJ1-2; the D is unclear. Per germline, CDR1 SGHVS and CDR2 FQNEAQ. Trimming shortened V by 3 bases and J by 4 bases, and 12 bases separated the two germline ends. CDR3 length: 14 amino acids. The CDR3 nucleotides read TGTGCCAGCAGCTTGGCCGGAGCGCTCTATGGCTACACCTTC. Residues: CASSLAGALYGYTF. The full variable domain, completed using reference TRBV7-8 and TRBJ1-2, is GAGVSQSPRYKVAKRGQDVALRCDPISGHVSLFWYQQALGQGPEFLTYFQNEAQLDKSGLPSDRFFAERPEGSVSTLKIQRTQQEDSAVYLCASSLAGALYGYTFGSGTRLTVV.

The chain recombines TRBV12-5 with TRBJ1-5, with TRBD1 identical over 8 bases. The V segment lost 6 bases and the J segment 0 bases; nucleotides outside the gene matches: 10. The length of the CDR3 is 17 residues. CDR1 is LGHNT, CDR2 FRNRAP, per germline. The CDR3 coding sequence is TGTGCTAGTGGCTTCGGACAGGGAATCTATAGCAATCAGCCCCAGCATTTT. It encodes CASGFGQGIYSNQPQHF.

This sequence joins TRBV9 and TRBJ2-1, with TRBD1 matching over 10 bases. This CDR3 comprises 16 residues. Germline values: CDR1 SGDLS, CDR2 YYNGEE. Germline trimming cut 3 bases from V and 5 bases from J; bases unmatched to any gene: 8. CDR3 DNA sequence: TGTGCCAGCAGCGGGGGGACAGGGGTCATGCACAATGAGCAGTTCTTC. Protein: CASSGGTGVMHNEQFF.

The chain is built from TRBV9 and TRBJ2-5, with 14 positions matching TRBD2. CDR1 and CDR2 from the germline V gene are SGDLS and YYNGEE. The CDR3 is 15 residues long. V gave up 6 bases and J gave up 3 bases; unmatched junction bases: 4. The CDR3 loop is CASTQGLAGEETQYF. CDR3 DNA: TGTGCCAGCACCCAGGGACTAGCGGGGGAAGAGACCCAGTACTTC.